This entry lists 16 T cell receptor beta chains sequenced from one sample in a study of blood T cell repertoires in COVID-19. Generated by immunoSEQ multiplex PCR, the TCRdb table keeps only in-frame clones and is missing some. Here the sample spans hundreds of thousands of clones, 70% to 90% being singletons. Sequences were obtained from peripheral blood. These receptors were collected from a man between 18 and 29 years old with COVID-19, enrolled during active disease.

The chain is built from TRBV5-4 and TRBJ1-2; the match to TRBD1 covers 9 bases. Germline V gene lookup returns CDR1 SGHNT and CDR2 YYREEE (reference sequence). The junction had 4 bases not matched to a gene; V was cut back by 4 bases and J by 6 bases. The CDR3 sequence is 13 residues long. DNA of the CDR3: TGTGCCAGCAGCCCGAGGACAGGGGATGGCTACACCTTC. Its protein product is CASSPRTGDGYTF.

The rearrangement uses TRBV4-1 and TRBJ1-1; 10 positions agree with TRBD1. The length of the CDR3 is 16 residues. Germline values: CDR1 MGHRA, CDR2 YSYEKL. With V trimmed by 1 base and J by 5 bases, 7 bases remained unmatched. The CDR3 loop reads CASSQVGQGYRTEAFF. The CDR3 nucleotides read TGCGCCAGCAGCCAAGTGGGACAGGGGTATAGGACTGAAGCTTTCTTT.

This chain connects TRBV4-1 to TRBJ1-1, with D unresolved. The CDR3 spans 16 residues. Trimming shortened V by 5 bases and J by 5 bases, and 21 bases separated the two germline ends. Germline CDR1 is MGHRA and CDR2 is YSYEKL. CDR3 nucleotides: TGCGCCAGCAGCGTTAGGGCCACTAAGGGAGGTACTGAAGCTTTCTTT. This translates into CASSVRATKGGTEAFF.

The chain uses TRBV24-1 and TRBJ2-1, with 11 nucleotides matching TRBD2. Unmatched junction bases numbered 2, after V lost 4 bases and J lost 1 base. The CDR3 length is 16 residues. Germline loops: CDR1 KGHDR, CDR2 SFDVKD. The CDR3 nucleotides are TGTGCCACCAGTGACCGGACTAGCGGGTCCTACAATGAGCAGTTCTTC. This encodes CATSDRTSGSYNEQFF.

The rearrangement links TRBV11-2 to TRBJ2-7, with D tentatively TRBD1 (6 bases). CDR1 is SGHAT and CDR2 is FQNNGV in the germline V gene. Trimming removed 3 bases from V and 1 base from J, with 13 bases in between. This CDR3 has 15 amino acids. The CDR3 protein is CASSLAGTFSYEQYF. In nucleotides, the CDR3 is TGTGCCAGCAGCTTGGCCGGGACATTTTCCTACGAGCAGTACTTC. Looking up the rest from reference TRBV11-2 and TRBJ2-7 gives the full variable domain: EAGVAQSPRYKIIEKRQSVAFWCNPISGHATLYWYQQILGQGPKLLIQFQNNGVVDDSQLPKDRFSAERLKGVDSTLKIQPAKLEDSAVYLCASSLAGTFSYEQYFGPGTRLTVT.

In DNA, the CDR3 is TGTGCCAGCTCACCCCCACAGGGGACAGAGACCCAGTACTTC. Encoded protein: CASSPPQGTETQYF. The rearrangement joins TRBV18 to TRBJ2-5; 7 bases line up with TRBD1. The CDR3 is made up of 14 amino acids. The germline V gene encodes CDR1 KGHSH and CDR2 LQKENI. J gave up 4 bases and V 3 bases, and 5 bases lay outside the gene matches.

This chain uses TRBV5-1 with TRBJ2-3, with 11 bases aligning to TRBD2. The CDR3 is made up of 16 amino acids. After removal of 0 bases from V and 5 bases from J, the junction contained 5 bases not matched to a gene. The germline CDR1 and CDR2 sequences are SGHRS and YFSETQ. CDR3 bases: TGCGCCAGCAGCTTGGAACTAGCGGGAGAAGGAGATACGCAGTATTTT. Amino acid sequence: CASSLELAGEGDTQYF.

The V call is TRBV5-1, the J call TRBJ2-2; 7 nucleotides match TRBD2. V was clipped by 6 bases and J by 7 bases; unmatched bases: 15. CDR3 size: 16 residues. Germline V lookup: CDR1 SGHRS, CDR2 YFSETQ. The CDR3 region has the DNA TGCGCCAGCAAGGAGCGCGGGAGCGCCGAGGGCGGGGAGCTGTTTTTT. This encodes CASKERGSAEGGELFF.

The rearrangement joins TRBV5-4 to TRBJ2-5, with TRBD2 matching over 14 bases. Trimming removed 4 bases from V and 0 bases from J; junction bases left unmatched: 5. Germline CDR1 SGHNT, CDR2 YYREEE (reference sequence). The CDR3 contains 17 residues. The CDR3 bases are TGTGCCAGCAGCAAGGGACTAGCGGGGGCCTACCAAGAGACCCAGTACTTC. Protein sequence: CASSKGLAGAYQETQYF.

This rearrangement joins TRBV9 to TRBJ2-3, with 9 bases matching TRBD1. Trimming took 3 bases from V and 2 from J; bases not matched to a gene: 7. The CDR3 loop spans 16 amino acids. Germline V gives CDR1 SGDLS, CDR2 YYNGEE. The CDR3 DNA is TGTGCCAGCAGCGACCCCGGGACAGGGTCCACAGATACGCAGTATTTT. Protein sequence: CASSDPGTGSTDTQYF.

Only one count was recorded for this clone. The rearrangement links TRBV5-1 to TRBJ2-5, with a tentative D call TRBD2 (5 bases). The CDR3 has 13 amino acids. The V gene's germline CDR1 is SGHRS and CDR2 YFSETQ. Deletions cut 0 bases from V and 5 bases from J, with 8 bases between. CDR3 coding DNA: TGCGCCAGCAGCTTGGAATGGACTGAGACCCAGTACTTC. Its protein is CASSLEWTETQYF.

The sample holds a few counts of this clone. In DNA form, the CDR3 reads TGTGCCAGCAGTTCCGGCCAAGAGACCCAGTACTTC. Translating gives CASSSGQETQYF. The rearrangement uses TRBV28 and TRBJ2-5; D unresolved. This CDR3 contains 12 residues. Germline assignment: CDR1 MDHEN and CDR2 SYDVKM. V lost 4 bases to trimming and J lost 1 base, with 4 bases between them.

The chain recombines TRBV5-1 with TRBJ2-6, with a weak D call TRBD1 (6 bases). The CDR3 extends over 18 amino acids. V lost 4 bases and J lost 0, with 17 bases in between. Germline lookup yields CDR1 SGHRS and CDR2 YFSETQ. Written as DNA, the CDR3 is TGCGCCAGCAGCATGTCAGGGGCCGAATACTCTGGGGCCAACGTCCTGACTTTC. This codes for CASSMSGAEYSGANVLTF.

The chain joins TRBV15 to TRBJ1-6; 8 nucleotides match TRBD1. This CDR3 is built from 15 residues. Trimming cost V 9 bases and J 11 bases; bases outside gene matches: 15. CDR1 and CDR2 from the germline V gene are LNHNV and YYDKDF (reference sequence). CDR3 sequence: CATTTGTGLSTPLHF. The CDR3 DNA follows: TGTGCCACTACCACTGGGACAGGCTTAAGTACACCCCTCCACTTT.

J is TRBJ1-5 and V is TRBV24-1; a possible D gene is TRBD1 (5 bases). This CDR3 is built from 15 residues. V lost 10 bases and J 3 bases, leaving 18 bases between the germline ends. The germline V gene has CDR1 KGHDR and CDR2 SFDVKD. The CDR3 reads CATEPVQADNQPQHF. The CDR3 nucleotides are TGTGCCACGGAGCCCGTACAGGCGGACAATCAGCCCCAGCATTTT.

This chain uses TRBV7-9 with TRBJ2-5, with 8 bases that match TRBD2. CDR3 length: 15 amino acids. V shed 5 bases and J 2 bases; nucleotides not matched to a gene: 7. Per germline, CDR1 SEHNR and CDR2 FQNEAQ (reference sequence). The DNA for the CDR3 is TGTGCCAGCAGCCACAGCGGGGGAACTCAAGAGACCCAGTACTTC. Translated, it gives CASSHSGGTQETQYF. The whole variable domain, remainder taken from reference TRBV7-9 and TRBJ2-5, is DTGVSQNPRHKITKRGQNVTFRCDPISEHNRLYWYRQTLGQGPEFLTYFQNEAQLEKSRLLSDRFSAERPKGSFSTLEIQRTEQGDSAMYLCASSHSGGTQETQYFGPGTRLLVL.